This entry features one T cell receptor beta chain sequence. This clone was counted once. The clone's antigen remains unknown. No base qualities exist here, and no much larger clone lies one base off it. The data belong to a study of blood T cell repertoires in COVID-19 (TCRdb year 2020). Looking at the study overall: Samples from collaborators originated in the United States, Italy and Spain and spanned both the acute and convalescent phases of COVID-19. Where available, HLA class I and class II types were taken from metadata supplied by the sample provider and were not determined by assay-based typing. Samples came from the ongoing ImmuneRACE study (first 160 participants) plus 1,254 subjects from 6 global collaborators. A de-identified subject ID, COVID-19 status, age in years and sex were almost always included in the sample metadata. The repertoires were released in a freely available public database intended as a resource for research on the immune response to SARS-CoV-2. The material from the prospective study consisted of cDNA or gDNA derived from T cells, B-cell-depleted T cells, or PBMCs. The dataset comprised deeply sampled blood TCRbeta repertoires from subjects exposed to, actively infected with, or recovered from COVID-19.

One collaborating source in Seattle enrolled patients during active infection and followed them longitudinally through the course of disease. Each collaborating institution followed its own protocols to collect whole blood in K2EDTA tubes. For TCRbeta analysis, collaborators shipped samples as frozen whole blood, isolated PBMCs, or DNA extracted from either of those sample types. What the research found in general, with its limitations: How much clinical and demographic metadata was included differed by source and by participant, and the metadata was provided uncurated.

From the germline V gene, CDR1 is SNHLY and CDR2 is FYNNEI. Trimming accounts for 4 bases at V and 5 bases at J, while the number of junction bases matched to no gene is 9. Spanning cysteine to phenylalanine, the CDR3 consists of 18 amino acids. This entry keeps only the CDR3 DNA: 54 bases, framed from base 1. TCRbeta CDR3 regions were amplified from genomic DNA by means of the immunoSEQ Assay, a bias-controlled multiplex PCR. As for how the authors treated the data: The number of nucleated cells in each sample was estimated from the amplification of reference gene primers within the assay. To quantify the absolute abundance of each unique TCRbeta CDR3 rearrangement, sequence reads were collapsed and filtered. For each sample, productive Simpson clonality was calculated as the square root of Simpson's diversity index across productive rearrangements. TCRdb limited this immuneACCESS table to in-frame rearrangements with V and J called. A share of clones is missing; checked studies link under half to unresolved V genes, and the rest is unexplained. V, J and clone size derive from that table, while D and trimming were established from the DNA sequence. This sample comprises about 130,000 clones, approximately 90% of them detected only once. The ten largest clones add up to around 2% of the sample.

The chain employs TRBV2 and TRBJ2-2; 14 bases in the junction line up with TRBD2. This TCR came from a man aged 45-65 years with COVID-19, enrolled during active disease. Sequencing was performed on peripheral blood. The encoded CDR3 is CASSGRLAGGPRTGELFF. The DNA reads as follows: TGTGCCAGCAGTGGCAGACTAGCGGGAGGGCCGCGGACCGGGGAGCTGTTTTTT.